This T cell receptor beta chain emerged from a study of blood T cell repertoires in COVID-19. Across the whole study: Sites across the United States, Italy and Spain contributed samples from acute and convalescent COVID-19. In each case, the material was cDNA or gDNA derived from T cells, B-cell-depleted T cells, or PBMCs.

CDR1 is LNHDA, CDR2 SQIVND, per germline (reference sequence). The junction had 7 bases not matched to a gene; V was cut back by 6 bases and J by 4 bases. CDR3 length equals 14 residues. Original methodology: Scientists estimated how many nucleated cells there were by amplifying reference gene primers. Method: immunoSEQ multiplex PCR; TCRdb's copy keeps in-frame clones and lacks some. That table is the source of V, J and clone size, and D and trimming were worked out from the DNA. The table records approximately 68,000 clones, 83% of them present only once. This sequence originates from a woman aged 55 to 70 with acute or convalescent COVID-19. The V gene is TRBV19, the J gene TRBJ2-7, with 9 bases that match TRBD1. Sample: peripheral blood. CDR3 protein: CASRETGGRYEQYF. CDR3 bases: TGTGCCAGTAGAGAAACAGGGGGCAGGTACGAGCAGTACTTC. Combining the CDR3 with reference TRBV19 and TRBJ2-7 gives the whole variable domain DGGITQSPKYLFRKEGQNVTLSCEQNLNHDAMYWYRQDPGQGLRLIYYSQIVNDFQKGDIAEGYSVSREKKESFPLTVTSAQKNPTAFYLCASRETGGRYEQYFGPGTRLTVT.